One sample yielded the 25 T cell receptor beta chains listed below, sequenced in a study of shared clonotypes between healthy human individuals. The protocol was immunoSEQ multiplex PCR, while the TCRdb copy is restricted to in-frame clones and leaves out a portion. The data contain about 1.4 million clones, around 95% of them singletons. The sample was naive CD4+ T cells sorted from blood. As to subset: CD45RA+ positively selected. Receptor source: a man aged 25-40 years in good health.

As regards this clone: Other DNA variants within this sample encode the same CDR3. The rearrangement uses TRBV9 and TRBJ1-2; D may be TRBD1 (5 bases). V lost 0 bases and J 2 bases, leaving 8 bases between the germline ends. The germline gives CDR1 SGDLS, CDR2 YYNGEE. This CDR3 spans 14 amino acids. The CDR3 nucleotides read TGTGCCAGCAGCGTAGGAAGGGGAAACTATGGCTACACCTTC. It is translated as CASSVGRGNYGYTF.

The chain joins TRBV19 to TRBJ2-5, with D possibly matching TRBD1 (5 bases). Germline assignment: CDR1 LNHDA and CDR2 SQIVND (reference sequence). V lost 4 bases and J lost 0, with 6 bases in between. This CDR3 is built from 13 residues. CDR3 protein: CASSRGHQETQYF. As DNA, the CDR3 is TGTGCCAGTAGTAGGGGCCACCAAGAGACCCAGTACTTC.

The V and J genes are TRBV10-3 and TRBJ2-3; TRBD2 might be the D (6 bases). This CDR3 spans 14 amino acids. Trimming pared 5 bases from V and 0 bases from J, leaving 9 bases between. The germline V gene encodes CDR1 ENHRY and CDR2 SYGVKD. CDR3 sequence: CAISPGLSTDTQYF. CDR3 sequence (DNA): TGTGCCATCAGTCCGGGACTCAGCACAGATACGCAGTATTTT.

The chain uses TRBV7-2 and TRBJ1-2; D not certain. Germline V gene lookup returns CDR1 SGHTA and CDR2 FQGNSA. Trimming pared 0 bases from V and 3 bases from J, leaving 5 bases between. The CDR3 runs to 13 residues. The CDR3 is CASSLAADYGYTF. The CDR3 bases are TGTGCCAGCAGCTTAGCAGCAGACTATGGCTACACCTTC.

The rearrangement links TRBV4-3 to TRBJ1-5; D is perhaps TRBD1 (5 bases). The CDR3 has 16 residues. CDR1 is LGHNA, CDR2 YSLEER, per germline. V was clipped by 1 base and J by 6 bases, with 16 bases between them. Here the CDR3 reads CASSQVLGQGIQPQHF. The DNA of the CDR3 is TGCGCCAGCAGCCAAGTGTTAGGGCAGGGCATTCAGCCCCAGCATTTT.

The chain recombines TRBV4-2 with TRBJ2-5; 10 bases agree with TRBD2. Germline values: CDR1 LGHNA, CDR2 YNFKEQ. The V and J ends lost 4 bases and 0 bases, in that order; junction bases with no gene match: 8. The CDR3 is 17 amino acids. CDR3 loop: CASSRRLAGQYQETQYF. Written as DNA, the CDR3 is TGTGCCAGCAGCCGACGACTAGCGGGTCAATACCAAGAGACCCAGTACTTC.

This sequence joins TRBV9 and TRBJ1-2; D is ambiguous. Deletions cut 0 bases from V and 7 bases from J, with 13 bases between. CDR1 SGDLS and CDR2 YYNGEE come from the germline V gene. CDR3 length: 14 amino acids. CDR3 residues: CASSVDSAYSGYTF. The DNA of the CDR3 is TGTGCCAGCAGCGTAGACAGTGCCTACTCTGGCTACACCTTC.

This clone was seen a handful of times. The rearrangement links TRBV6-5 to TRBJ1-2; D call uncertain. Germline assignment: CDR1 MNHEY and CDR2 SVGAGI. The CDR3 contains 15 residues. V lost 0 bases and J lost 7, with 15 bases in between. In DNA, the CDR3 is TGTGCCAGCAGTTACTCGGCCGCCACAGTCTCTGGCTACACCTTC. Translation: CASSYSAATVSGYTF.

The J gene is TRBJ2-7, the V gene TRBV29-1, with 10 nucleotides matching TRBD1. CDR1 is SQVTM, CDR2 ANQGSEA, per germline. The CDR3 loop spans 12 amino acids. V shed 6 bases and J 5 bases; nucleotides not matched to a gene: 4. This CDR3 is CSVGQGRNEQYF. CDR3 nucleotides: TGCAGCGTGGGACAGGGGCGAAACGAGCAGTACTTC.

CDR3 sequence reads: CASSLVSRDGQETQYF. The DNA for the CDR3 is TGTGCCAGCAGCTTAGTTTCCCGGGACGGACAAGAGACCCAGTACTTC. The V and J genes are TRBV7-6 and TRBJ2-5; perhaps D is TRBD1 or TRBD2 (5 bases each). The germline V gene has CDR1 SGHVS and CDR2 FNYEAQ. Trimming left V 1 base short and J 2 bases short, with 14 bases between. The CDR3 covers 16 residues.

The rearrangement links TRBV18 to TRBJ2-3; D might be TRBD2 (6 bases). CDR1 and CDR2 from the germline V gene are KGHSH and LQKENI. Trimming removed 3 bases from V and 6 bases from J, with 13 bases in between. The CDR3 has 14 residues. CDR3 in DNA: TGTGCCAGCTCACCGTTGGGGGGTATGGATACGCAGTATTTT. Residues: CASSPLGGMDTQYF.

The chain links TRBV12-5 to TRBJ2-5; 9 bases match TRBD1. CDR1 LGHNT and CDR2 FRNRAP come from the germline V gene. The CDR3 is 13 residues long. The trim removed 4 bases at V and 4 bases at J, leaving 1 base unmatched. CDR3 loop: CASGSDRGETQYF. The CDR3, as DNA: TGTGCTAGTGGTTCGGACAGGGGAGAGACCCAGTACTTC.

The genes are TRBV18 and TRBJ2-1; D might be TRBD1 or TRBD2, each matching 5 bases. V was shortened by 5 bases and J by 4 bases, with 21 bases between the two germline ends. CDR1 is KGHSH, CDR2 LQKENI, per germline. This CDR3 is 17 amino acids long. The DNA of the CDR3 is TGTGCCAGCTCATCCGCAAGGCAGGGAGCCACGTACAATGAGCAGTTCTTC. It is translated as CASSSARQGATYNEQFF.

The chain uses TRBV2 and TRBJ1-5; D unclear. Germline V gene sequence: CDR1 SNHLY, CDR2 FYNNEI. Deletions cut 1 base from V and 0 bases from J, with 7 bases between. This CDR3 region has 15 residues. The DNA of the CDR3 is TGTGCCAGCAGTGAAGTAGACATTAGCAATCAGCCCCAGCATTTT. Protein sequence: CASSEVDISNQPQHF.

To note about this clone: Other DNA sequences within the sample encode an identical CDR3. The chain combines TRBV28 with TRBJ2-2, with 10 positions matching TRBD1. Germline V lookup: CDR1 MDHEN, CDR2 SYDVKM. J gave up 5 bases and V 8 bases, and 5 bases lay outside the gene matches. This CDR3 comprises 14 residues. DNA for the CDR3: TGTGCCAGCCGCGGACAGGGGGGAACCGGGGAGCTGTTTTTT. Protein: CASRGQGGTGELFF. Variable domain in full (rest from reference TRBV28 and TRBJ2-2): DVKVTQSSRYLVKRTGEKVFLECVQDMDHENMFWYRQDPGLGLRLIYFSYDVKMKEKGDIPEGYSVSREKKERFSLILESASTNQTSMYLCASRGQGGTGELFFGEGSRLTVL.

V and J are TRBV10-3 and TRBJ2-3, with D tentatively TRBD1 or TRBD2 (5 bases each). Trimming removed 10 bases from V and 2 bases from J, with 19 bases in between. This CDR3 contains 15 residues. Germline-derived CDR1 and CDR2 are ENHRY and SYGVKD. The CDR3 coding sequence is TGTGCCACCCTAGGGGCCCAACGGGACACAGATACGCAGTATTTT. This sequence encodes CATLGAQRDTDTQYF.

The CDR3 DNA reads TGTGCCAGCAGCCCCCAGGGCGGGAGCTCCTACAATGAGCAGTTCTTC. Translation: CASSPQGGSSYNEQFF. This chain uses TRBV7-3 with TRBJ2-1; 7 nucleotides align to TRBD2. This CDR3 region has 16 residues. V shed 5 bases and J 0 bases; nucleotides not matched to a gene: 7. Looked up from germline, CDR1 is SGHTA and CDR2 is FQGTGA.

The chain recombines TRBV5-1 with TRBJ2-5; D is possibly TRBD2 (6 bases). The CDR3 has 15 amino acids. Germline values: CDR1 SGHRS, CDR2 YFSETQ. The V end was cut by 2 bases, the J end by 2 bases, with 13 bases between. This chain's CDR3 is CASSLASEKQETQYF. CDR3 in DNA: TGCGCCAGCAGCTTAGCTAGCGAAAAGCAAGAGACCCAGTACTTC.

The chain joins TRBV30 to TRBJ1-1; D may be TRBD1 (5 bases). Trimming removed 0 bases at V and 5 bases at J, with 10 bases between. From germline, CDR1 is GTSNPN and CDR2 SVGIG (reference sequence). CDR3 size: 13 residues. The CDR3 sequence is CAWSVAGRTEAFF. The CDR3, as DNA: TGTGCCTGGAGTGTAGCAGGGAGGACTGAAGCTTTCTTT.

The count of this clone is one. The CDR3 DNA is TGTGCCAGCTCACCCGGCCGGTACCAAGAGACCCAGTACTTC. Translated: CASSPGRYQETQYF. The chain couples TRBV18 to TRBJ2-5; D uncertain. CDR3 length: 14 amino acids. The V gene's germline CDR1 is KGHSH and CDR2 LQKENI. V was shortened by 3 bases and J by 0 bases, with 8 bases between the two germline ends.

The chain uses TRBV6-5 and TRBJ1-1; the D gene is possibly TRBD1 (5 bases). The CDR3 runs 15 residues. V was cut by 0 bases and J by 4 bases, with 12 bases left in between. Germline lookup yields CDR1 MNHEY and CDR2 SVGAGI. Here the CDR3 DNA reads TGTGCCAGCAGTTACTCGGTAGGGGCATTCACTGAAGCTTTCTTT. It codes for CASSYSVGAFTEAFF.

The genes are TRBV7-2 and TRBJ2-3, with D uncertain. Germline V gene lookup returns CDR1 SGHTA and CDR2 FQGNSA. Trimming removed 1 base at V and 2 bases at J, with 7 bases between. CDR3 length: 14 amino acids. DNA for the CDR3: TGTGCCAGCAGCTTAGTTGATGACACAGATACGCAGTATTTT. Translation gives CASSLVDDTDTQYF.

The CDR3 DNA is TGTGCCAGCAGCTTAGTTAGGCTAGCGGGAGGTGAGCAGTTCTTC. Its protein is CASSLVRLAGGEQFF. The chain joins TRBV7-8 to TRBJ2-1, with TRBD2 identical over 11 bases. CDR1 and CDR2 from the germline V gene are SGHVS and FQNEAQ. This CDR3 comprises 15 residues. The trim removed 1 base at V and 9 bases at J, leaving 5 bases unmatched.

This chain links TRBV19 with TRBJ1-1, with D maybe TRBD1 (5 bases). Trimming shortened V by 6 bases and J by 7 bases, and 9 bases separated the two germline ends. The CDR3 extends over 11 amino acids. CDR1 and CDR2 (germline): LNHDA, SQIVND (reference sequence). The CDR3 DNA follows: TGTGCCAGTAGCCGGGACCATGAAGCTTTCTTT. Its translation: CASSRDHEAFF.

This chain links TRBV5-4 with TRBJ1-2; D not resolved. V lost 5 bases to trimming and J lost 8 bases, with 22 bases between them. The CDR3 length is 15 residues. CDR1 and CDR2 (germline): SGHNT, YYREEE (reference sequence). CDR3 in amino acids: CASRSGVGEPGGYTF. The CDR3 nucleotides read TGTGCCAGCAGATCCGGGGTGGGAGAGCCTGGGGGCTACACCTTC. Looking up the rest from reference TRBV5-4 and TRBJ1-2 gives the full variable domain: ETGVTQSPTHLIKTRGQQVTLRCSSQSGHNTVSWYQQALGQGPQFIFQYYREEENGRGNFPPRFSGLQFPNYSSELNVNALELDDSALYLCASRSGVGEPGGYTFGSGTRLTVV.